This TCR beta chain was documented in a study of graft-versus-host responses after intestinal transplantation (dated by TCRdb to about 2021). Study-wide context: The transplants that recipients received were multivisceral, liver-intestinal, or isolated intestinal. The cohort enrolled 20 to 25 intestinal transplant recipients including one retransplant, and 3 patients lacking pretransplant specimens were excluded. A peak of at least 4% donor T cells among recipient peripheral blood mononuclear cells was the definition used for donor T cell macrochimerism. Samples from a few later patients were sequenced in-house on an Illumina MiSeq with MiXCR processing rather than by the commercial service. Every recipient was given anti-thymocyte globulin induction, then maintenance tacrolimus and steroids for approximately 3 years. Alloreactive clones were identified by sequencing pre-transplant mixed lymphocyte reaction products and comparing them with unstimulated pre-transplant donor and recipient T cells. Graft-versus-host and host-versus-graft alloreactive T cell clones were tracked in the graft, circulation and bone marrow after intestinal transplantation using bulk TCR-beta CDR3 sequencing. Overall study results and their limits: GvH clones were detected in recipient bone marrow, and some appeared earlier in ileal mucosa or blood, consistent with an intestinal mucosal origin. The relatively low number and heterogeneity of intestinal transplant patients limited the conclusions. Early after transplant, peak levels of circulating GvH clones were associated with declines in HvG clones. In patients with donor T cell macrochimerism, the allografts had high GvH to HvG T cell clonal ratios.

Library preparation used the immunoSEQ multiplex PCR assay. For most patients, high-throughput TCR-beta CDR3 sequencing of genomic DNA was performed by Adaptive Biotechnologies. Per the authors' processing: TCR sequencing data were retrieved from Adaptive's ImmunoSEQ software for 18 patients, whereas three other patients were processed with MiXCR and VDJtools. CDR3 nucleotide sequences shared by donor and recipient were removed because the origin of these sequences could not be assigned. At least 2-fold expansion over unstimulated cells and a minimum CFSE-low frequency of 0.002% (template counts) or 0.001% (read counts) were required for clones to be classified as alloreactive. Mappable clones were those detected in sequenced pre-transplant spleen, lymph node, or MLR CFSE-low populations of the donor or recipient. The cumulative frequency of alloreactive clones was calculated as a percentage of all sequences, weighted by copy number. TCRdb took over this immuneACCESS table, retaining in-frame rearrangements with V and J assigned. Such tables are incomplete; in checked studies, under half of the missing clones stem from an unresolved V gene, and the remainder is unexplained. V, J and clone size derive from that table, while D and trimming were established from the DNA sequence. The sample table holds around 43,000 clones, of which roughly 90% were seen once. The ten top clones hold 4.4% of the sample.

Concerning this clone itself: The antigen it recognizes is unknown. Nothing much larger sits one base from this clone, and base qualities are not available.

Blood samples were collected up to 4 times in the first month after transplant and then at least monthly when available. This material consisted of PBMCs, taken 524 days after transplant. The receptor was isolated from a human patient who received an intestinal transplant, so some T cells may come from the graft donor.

The CDR3 region reads CASSLGQGAGANVLTF. The nucleotide sequence reads as follows: TGCGCCAGCAGCTTGGGCCAGGGTGCTGGGGCCAACGTCCTGACTTTC. The chain is made from TRBV5-1 and TRBJ2-6; perhaps TRBD1 is the D gene, with 5 bases matching. V is pared back by 0 bases and J by 2 bases, with 9 bases lying between the germline termini. Counted from cysteine to phenylalanine, this CDR3 has 16 amino acids. Here the CDR3 DNA is all that survives: 48 bases in frame from base 1. The CDR1 and CDR2 encoded by the germline V gene are SGHRS and YFSETQ.